Detailed here is one T cell receptor beta chain. The antigen it recognizes is unknown. Nothing much larger sits one base from this clone, and base qualities are not available. CDR1 and CDR2 (SQVTM, ANQGSEA) derive from the germline V gene. Spanning cysteine to phenylalanine, the CDR3 consists of 15 amino acids. Only the CDR3 region is kept as DNA, spanning 45 bases read in frame from base 1. V loses 6 bases at its end and J loses 0 bases; junction bases beyond the gene matches: 7. The data originate from a study of T cell responses to AZD1222 COVID-19 vaccine (dated by TCRdb to the early 2020s). Context from the whole study: AZD1222 recipients whose second dose came at about 4 weeks and those whose second dose came at about 12 weeks were combined into one group, since spike-specific TCR depth and breadth did not differ between the two schedules. TCR sequencing covered more than 230 trial participants: some 210 given two doses of AZD1222 and some 25 given two doses of MenACWY control vaccine. Enrollment into the trials was organized by age into subgroups of 18-55, 56-69 and 70-plus years, and those subgroups contained roughly 150, 30 and 60 TCR-sequenced participants, respectively. The full study reports these points: Most participants were white British and females outnumbered males, and the authors suggested that clonal diversity may have been underestimated. Because no day 14 peak-response samples were available, repertoires were characterized only after the peak T cell response. After two AZD1222 doses, spike-specific TCR breadth and depth were significantly higher than at day 0 and than in MenACWY recipients. Nearly half of unique spike-specific TCRs reportedly recognized epitopes outside regions mutated in the B.1.351 and B.1.1.7 variants. In the small 56-69-year group, the increase in depth fell short of significance, most likely because of low power. The whole spike protein was spanned by vaccine-associated CD4 TCRs, and dominant responses were seen in regions 160-218 and 743-854. Conclusions about previously exposed vaccinees are limited, since just 6 or 7 AZD1222 recipients were seropositive for SARS-CoV-2 at baseline.

The CDR3 regions of human TCRbeta chains were analyzed by immunosequencing. Turning to the authors' computational methods: TCRs in the repertoires were matched against a reference library of SARS-CoV-2-specific TCRs that had been generated with the MIRA antigen-specificity platform. Breadth meant the fraction of unique TCRs that were SARS-CoV-2-associated, whereas depth meant the fraction of total T cells that were SARS-CoV-2-associated. Each spike-specific TCR was assigned to its reactive spike region and to a CD4 or CD8 class using the MIRA data. Log10-transformed breadth and depth values were compared by one-way ANOVA with Sidak's multiple comparisons tests. Not all clones reach the TCRdb copy of this immuneACCESS table, which keeps in-frame sequences only. Checked studies attribute under half of the gap to unresolved V genes and leave the rest unexplained. V, J and clone size are those of that table, while D and trimming were read from the DNA. For this sample the table gives 130,000 or so clones, of which around 92% were detected only once. The top ten hold just under 3% of the sample.

Read against the paper, the sample's time point label means: baseline before first vaccination. Samples from vaccinated people were obtained from the UK trials COV001 and COV002, which included a single-blind randomized controlled phase 2/3 trial of AZD1222 (ChAdOx1 nCoV-19) in healthy adults. For TCRbeta chain sequencing, PBMC samples were collected from trial participants at day 0 and at day 28 after the second dose. The chain links TRBV29-1 with TRBJ2-3, with 9 bases in between that match TRBD1. The receptor was isolated from an adult in good health. Sequencing was performed on peripheral blood, taken on day 0 of AZD1222 vaccination. The nucleotide sequence is given as TGCAGCGTCGAGGACAGGGGCTATAGCACAGATACGCAGTATTTT. Its coded protein is CSVEDRGYSTDTQYF.